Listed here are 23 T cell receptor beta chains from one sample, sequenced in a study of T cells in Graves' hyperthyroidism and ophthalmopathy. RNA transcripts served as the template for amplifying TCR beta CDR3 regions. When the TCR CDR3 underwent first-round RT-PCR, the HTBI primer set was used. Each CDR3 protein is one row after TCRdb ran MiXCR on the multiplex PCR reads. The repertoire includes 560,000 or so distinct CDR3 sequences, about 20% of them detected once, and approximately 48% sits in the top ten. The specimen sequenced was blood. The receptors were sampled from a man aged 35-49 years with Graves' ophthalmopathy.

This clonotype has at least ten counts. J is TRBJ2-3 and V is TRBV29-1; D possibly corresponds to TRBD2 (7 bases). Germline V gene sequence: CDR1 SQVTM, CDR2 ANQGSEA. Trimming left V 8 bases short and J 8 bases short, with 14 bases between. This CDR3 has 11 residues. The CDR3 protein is CSIQGGGTQYF. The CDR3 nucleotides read TGCAGCATACAGGGAGGGGGTACGCAGTATTTT.

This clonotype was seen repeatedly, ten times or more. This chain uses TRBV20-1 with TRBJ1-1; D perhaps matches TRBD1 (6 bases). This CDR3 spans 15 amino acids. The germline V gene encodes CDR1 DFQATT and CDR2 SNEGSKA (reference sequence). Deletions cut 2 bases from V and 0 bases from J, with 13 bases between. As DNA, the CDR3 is TGCAGTGCTAGAAACAGGGTCGGGTTGAACACTGAAGCTTTCTTT. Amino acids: CSARNRVGLNTEAFF.

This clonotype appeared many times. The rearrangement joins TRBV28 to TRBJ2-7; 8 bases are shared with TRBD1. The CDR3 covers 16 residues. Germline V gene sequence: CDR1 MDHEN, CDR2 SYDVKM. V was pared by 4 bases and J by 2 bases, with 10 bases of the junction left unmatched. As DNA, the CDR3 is TGTGCCAGCAGTTCTTGGACAGGGAGAATTCCCTACGAGCAGTACTTC. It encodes CASSSWTGRIPYEQYF.

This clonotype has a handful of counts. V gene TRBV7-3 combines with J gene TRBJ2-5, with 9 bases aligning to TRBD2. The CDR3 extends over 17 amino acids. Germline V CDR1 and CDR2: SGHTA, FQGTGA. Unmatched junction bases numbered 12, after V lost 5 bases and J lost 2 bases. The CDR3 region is CASSPRGGGGFQETQYF. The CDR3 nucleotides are TGTGCCAGCAGCCCGAGGGGCGGGGGGGGATTTCAAGAGACCCAGTACTTC.

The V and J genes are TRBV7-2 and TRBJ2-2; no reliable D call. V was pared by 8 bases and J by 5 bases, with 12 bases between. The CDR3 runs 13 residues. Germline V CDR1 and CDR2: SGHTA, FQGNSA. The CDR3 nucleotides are TGTGCCAGCCGACGGGCTGGGACCGGGGAGCTGTTTTTT. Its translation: CASRRAGTGELFF.

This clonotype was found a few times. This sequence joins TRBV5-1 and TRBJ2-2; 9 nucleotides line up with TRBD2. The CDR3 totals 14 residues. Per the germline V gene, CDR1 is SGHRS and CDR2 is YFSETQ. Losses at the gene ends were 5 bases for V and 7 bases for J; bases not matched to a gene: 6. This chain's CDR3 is CASRSREGVGELFF. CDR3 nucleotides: TGCGCCAGCAGGTCGCGGGAGGGCGTCGGGGAGCTGTTTTTT.

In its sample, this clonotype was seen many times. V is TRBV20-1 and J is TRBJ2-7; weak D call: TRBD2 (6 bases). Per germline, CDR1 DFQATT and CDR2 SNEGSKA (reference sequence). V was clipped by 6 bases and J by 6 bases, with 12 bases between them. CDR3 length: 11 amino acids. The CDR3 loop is CSARDSPEQYF. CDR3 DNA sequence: TGCAGTGCCAGGGACTCTCCCGAGCAGTACTTC.

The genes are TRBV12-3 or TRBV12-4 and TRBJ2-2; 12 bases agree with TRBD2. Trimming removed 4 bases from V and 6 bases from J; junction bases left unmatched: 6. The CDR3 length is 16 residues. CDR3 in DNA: TGTGCCAGCAGTTACCCGCTAGCGGGGGGGGCCGGGGAGCTGTTTTTT. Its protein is CASSYPLAGGAGELFF.

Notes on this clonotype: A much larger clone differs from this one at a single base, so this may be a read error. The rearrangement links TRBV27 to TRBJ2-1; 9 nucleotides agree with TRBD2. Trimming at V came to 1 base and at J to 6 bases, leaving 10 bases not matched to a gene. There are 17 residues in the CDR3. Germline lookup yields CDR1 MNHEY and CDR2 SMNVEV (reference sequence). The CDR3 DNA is TGTGCCAGCAGTTTATTAGTCCTAGCGGGGATGGGCAATGAGCAGTTCTTC. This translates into CASSLLVLAGMGNEQFF.

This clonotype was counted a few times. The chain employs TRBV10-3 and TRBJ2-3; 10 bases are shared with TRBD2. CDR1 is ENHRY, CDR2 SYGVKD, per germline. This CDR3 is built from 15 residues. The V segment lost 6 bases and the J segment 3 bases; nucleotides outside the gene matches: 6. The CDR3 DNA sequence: TGTGCCATCAGCACCGGGACTAGCGCAACAGATACGCAGTATTTT. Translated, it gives CAISTGTSATDTQYF.

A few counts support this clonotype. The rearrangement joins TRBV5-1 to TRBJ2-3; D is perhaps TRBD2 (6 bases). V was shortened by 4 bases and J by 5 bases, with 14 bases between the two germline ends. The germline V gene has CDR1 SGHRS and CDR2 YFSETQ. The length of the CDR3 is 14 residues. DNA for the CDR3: TGCGCCAGCAGCCCGGGACTGTATGAAGATACGCAGTATTTT. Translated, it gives CASSPGLYEDTQYF.

Written as DNA, the CDR3 is TGTGCCTGGAGAGATATACCCCCCGGGGAGCTGTTTTTT. It is translated as CAWRDIPPGELFF. This chain joins TRBV30 and TRBJ2-2; D unclear. Germline loops: CDR1 GTSNPN, CDR2 SVGIG (reference sequence). The CDR3 is 13 amino acids. Trimming pared 3 bases from V and 6 bases from J, leaving 11 bases between.

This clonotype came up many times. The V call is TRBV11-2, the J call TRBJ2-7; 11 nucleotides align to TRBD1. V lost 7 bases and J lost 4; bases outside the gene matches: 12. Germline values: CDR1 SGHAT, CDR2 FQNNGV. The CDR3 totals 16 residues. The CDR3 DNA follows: TGTGCCAGCACAACAGGGAGGGGACAGGGGGATTACGAGCAGTACTTC. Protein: CASTTGRGQGDYEQYF.

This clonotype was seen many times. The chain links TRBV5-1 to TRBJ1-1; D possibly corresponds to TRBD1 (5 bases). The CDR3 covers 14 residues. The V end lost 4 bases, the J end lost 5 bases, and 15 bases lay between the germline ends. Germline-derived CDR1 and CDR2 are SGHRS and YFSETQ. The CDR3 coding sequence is TGCGCCAGCAGCCCGCTGGTGGGGGATACTGAAGCTTTCTTT. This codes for CASSPLVGDTEAFF. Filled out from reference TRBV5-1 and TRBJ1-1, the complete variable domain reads KAGVTQTPRYLIKTRGQQVTLSCSPISGHRSVSWYQQTPGQGLQFLFEYFSETQRNKGNFPGRFSGRQFSNSRSEMNVSTLELGDSALYLCASSPLVGDTEAFFGQGTRLTVV.

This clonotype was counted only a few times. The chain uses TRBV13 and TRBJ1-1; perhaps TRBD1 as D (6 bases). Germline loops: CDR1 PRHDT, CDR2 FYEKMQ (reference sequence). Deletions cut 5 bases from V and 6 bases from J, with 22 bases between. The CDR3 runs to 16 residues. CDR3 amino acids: CASSEWDIGRVAEAFF. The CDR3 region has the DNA TGTGCCAGCAGCGAATGGGACATAGGGAGGGTCGCTGAAGCTTTCTTT.

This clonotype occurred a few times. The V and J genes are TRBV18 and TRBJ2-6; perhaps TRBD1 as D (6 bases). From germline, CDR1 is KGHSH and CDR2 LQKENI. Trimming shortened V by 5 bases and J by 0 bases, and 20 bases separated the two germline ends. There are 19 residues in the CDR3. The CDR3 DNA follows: TGTGCCAGCTCAATACAGGGAAACCTAGAAAACTCTGGGGCCAACGTCCTGACTTTC. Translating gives CASSIQGNLENSGANVLTF.

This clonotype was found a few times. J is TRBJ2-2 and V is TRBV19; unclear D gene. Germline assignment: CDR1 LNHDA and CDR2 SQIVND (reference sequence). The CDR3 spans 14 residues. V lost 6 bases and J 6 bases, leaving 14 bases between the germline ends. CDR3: CASSHLLESGELFF. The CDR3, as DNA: TGTGCCAGTAGCCATTTGTTAGAGTCCGGGGAGCTGTTTTTT.

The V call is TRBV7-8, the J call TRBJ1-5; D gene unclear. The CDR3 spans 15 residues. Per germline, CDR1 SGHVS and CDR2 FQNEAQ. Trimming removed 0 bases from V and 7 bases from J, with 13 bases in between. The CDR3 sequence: CASSLAPEGRQPQHF. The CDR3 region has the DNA TGTGCCAGCAGCTTAGCGCCGGAGGGAAGGCAGCCCCAGCATTTT.

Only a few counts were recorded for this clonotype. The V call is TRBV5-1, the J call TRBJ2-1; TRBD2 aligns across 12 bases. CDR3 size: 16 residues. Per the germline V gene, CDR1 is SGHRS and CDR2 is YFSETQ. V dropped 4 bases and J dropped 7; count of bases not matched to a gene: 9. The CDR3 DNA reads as TGCGCCAGCAGCCGCCCGACTAGCGGGAGTACTAATGAGCAGTTCTTC. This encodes CASSRPTSGSTNEQFF.

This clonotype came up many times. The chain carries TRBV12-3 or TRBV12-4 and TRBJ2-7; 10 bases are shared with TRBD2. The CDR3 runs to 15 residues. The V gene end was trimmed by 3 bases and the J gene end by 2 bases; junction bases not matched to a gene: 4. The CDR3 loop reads CASSFGGLAPYEQYF. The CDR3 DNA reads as TGTGCCAGCAGTTTTGGGGGACTAGCGCCCTACGAGCAGTACTTC.

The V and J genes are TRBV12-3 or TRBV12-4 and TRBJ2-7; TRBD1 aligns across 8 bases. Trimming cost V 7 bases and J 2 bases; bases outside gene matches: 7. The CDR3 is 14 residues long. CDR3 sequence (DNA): TGTGCCAGCAAGCCTCCGGGACAGGCCTACGAGCAGTACTTC. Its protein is CASKPPGQAYEQYF.

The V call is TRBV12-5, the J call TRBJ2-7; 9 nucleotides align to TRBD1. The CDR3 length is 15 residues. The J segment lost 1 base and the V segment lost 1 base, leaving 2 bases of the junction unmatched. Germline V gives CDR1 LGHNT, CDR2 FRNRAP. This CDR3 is CASGLAGQGSYEQYF. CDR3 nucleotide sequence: TGTGCTAGTGGTTTGGCGGGACAGGGATCCTACGAGCAGTACTTC.

This CDR3 is CASSESSGLAKNIQYF. DNA of the CDR3: TGTGCCAGCAGTGAATCTAGCGGACTAGCCAAAAACATTCAGTACTTC. This rearrangement joins TRBV2 to TRBJ2-4; 7 bases fit TRBD2. CDR1 SNHLY and CDR2 FYNNEI come from the germline V gene. With V trimmed by 2 bases and J by 0 bases, 4 bases remained unmatched. The CDR3 has 16 amino acids.